A single sample gave rise to the 24 T cell receptor beta chains below, sequenced in a study of siplizumab effects on memory and regulatory T cells. Repertoires were generated with immunoSEQ multiplex PCR, while TCRdb's copy carries only in-frame clones and drops some. The table records fewer than 85,000 clones, approximately 95% of them present only once. The sequenced sample was CD8+ T cells sorted from blood. The receptors stem from a human donor in good health.

The chain couples TRBV19 to TRBJ1-2; 10 bases are shared with TRBD1. This CDR3 comprises 15 residues. In germline, CDR1 is LNHDA, CDR2 SQIVND (reference sequence). V was clipped by 3 bases and J by 6 bases; unmatched bases: 7. The chain's CDR3 is CASSITDRGIDGYTF. CDR3 DNA sequence: TGTGCCAGTAGTATCACGGACAGGGGGATTGATGGCTACACCTTC.

The chain uses TRBV9 and TRBJ2-7; 8 nucleotides agree with TRBD1. The CDR3 runs to 16 residues. V dropped 4 bases and J dropped 2; count of bases not matched to a gene: 11. The germline CDR1 and CDR2 sequences are SGDLS and YYNGEE. The CDR3 coding sequence is TGTGCCAGCAGCCCCCAGGACAGGGTGGGGCCCTACGAGCAGTACTTC. It translates to CASSPQDRVGPYEQYF.

The chain joins TRBV5-1 to TRBJ2-3; D not certain. Germline CDR1 is SGHRS and CDR2 is YFSETQ. V was shortened by 5 bases and J by 6 bases, with 13 bases between the two germline ends. This CDR3 contains 13 residues. The CDR3 DNA follows: TGCGCCAGCAGTTTCGCCAGCCCGGATACGCAGTATTTT. Amino acids: CASSFASPDTQYF.

The chain recombines TRBV28 with TRBJ2-6; 7 bases fit TRBD2. This CDR3 is built from 18 residues. The J segment lost 0 bases and the V segment lost 1 base, leaving 6 bases of the junction unmatched. Germline CDR1 MDHEN, CDR2 SYDVKM. DNA of the CDR3: TGTGCCAGCAGTTTATCGCTAGCGGCGTACTCTGGGGCCAACGTCCTGACTTTC. Translated, it gives CASSLSLAAYSGANVLTF.

The chain has TRBV19 and TRBJ2-2; perhaps TRBD1 as D (5 bases). The CDR3 extends over 15 amino acids. V was cut by 0 bases and J by 6 bases, with 11 bases left in between. Germline CDR1 and CDR2: LNHDA and SQIVND (reference sequence). CDR3 nucleotide sequence: TGTGCCAGTAGTATAGATTCCCAGGGTTCCGGGGAGCTGTTTTTT. The encoded protein is CASSIDSQGSGELFF.

The genes are TRBV7-2 and TRBJ1-5; D call uncertain. Germline values: CDR1 SGHTA, CDR2 FQGNSA. This CDR3 comprises 12 residues. V was cut by 4 bases and J by 3 bases, with 4 bases left in between. DNA of the CDR3: TGTGCCAGCAGCTGGATCAATCAGCCCCAGCATTTT. This codes for CASSWINQPQHF.

Points on this clone: One end of the junction is discordant with germline, which a read error may explain. V gene TRBV7-7 combines with J gene TRBJ2-1, with no clear D. Germline V gives CDR1 SSHAT, CDR2 FNYEAQ (reference sequence). This CDR3 is 13 amino acids long. CDR3 sequence: CASSLNPNNEQFF. As DNA, the CDR3 is TGTGCTAGCAGCTTAAATCCTAACAATGAGCAGTTCTTC.

The CDR3 sequence is CASSETEGVGEQYF. The CDR3 coding sequence is TGTGCCAGCAGTGAGACTGAAGGGGTCGGCGAGCAGTACTTC. The chain joins TRBV6-5 to TRBJ2-7, with a weak D call TRBD1 (5 bases). Germline assignment: CDR1 MNHEY and CDR2 SVGAGI. The CDR3 length is 14 residues. V was cut by 5 bases and J by 6 bases, with 17 bases left in between.

The V gene is TRBV1, the J gene TRBJ2-1; TRBD2, the table's D call, lacks a check against the DNA. TRBV1 is listed as a pseudogene. The CDR3 runs to 14 residues. The CDR3 loop is CTSSHRRSHNEQFF. CDR3 DNA: TGCACCAGCAGCCATCGGCGGAGTCACAATGAGCAGTTCTTC.

For this clone: The junction does not match germline at one end; this may be a read error. This chain links TRBV2 with TRBJ2-1; 10 bases are a match to TRBD2. The CDR3 runs 11 residues. Germline lookup yields CDR1 SNHLY and CDR2 FYNNEI. The CDR3 coding sequence is TGTGCCAGCAGTAGAAAGCGGGAGGGAATCTTC. It translates to CASSRKREGIF.

The chain uses TRBV27 and TRBJ2-3; D gene ambiguous. The CDR3 has 14 residues. V was trimmed by 3 bases and J by 2 bases, leaving 9 bases between them. Looked up from germline, CDR1 is MNHEY and CDR2 is SMNVEV (reference sequence). This chain's CDR3 is CASSFYPPTDTQYF. The CDR3 nucleotides read TGTGCCAGCAGTTTCTACCCTCCCACAGATACGCAGTATTTT.

V is TRBV19 and J is TRBJ2-3; D is ambiguous. The CDR3 runs 14 residues. Deletions cut 7 bases from V and 3 bases from J, with 14 bases between. Germline V gene data show CDR1 as LNHDA and CDR2 as SQIVND (reference sequence). CDR3 loop: CASKWGPETDTQYF. The CDR3 DNA is TGTGCCAGTAAGTGGGGTCCGGAGACAGATACGCAGTATTTT.

The chain's CDR3 is CASSPDTTSTDTQYF. The DNA of the CDR3 is TGTGCCAGCAGCCCGGACACCACTAGCACAGATACGCAGTATTTT. The chain carries TRBV7-3 and TRBJ2-3, with a possible D match to TRBD1 (5 bases). From germline, CDR1 is SGHTA and CDR2 FQGTGA. The CDR3 length is 15 residues. With 5 bases removed from V and 0 bases from J, the gap between germline ends came to 12 bases.

This chain joins TRBV5-6 and TRBJ2-1, with D uncertain. Germline values: CDR1 SGHDT, CDR2 YYEEEE. The CDR3 contains 13 residues. Trimming stripped 0 bases from V and 4 bases from J, with 5 bases between. The CDR3 sequence is CASSLVGYNEQFF. The CDR3 nucleotides are TGTGCCAGCAGCTTGGTGGGTTACAATGAGCAGTTCTTC.

This sequence joins TRBV11-2 and TRBJ2-1; 10 bases agree with TRBD2. V was clipped by 1 base and J by 0 bases; unmatched bases: 6. This CDR3 has 18 residues. Germline V gene lookup returns CDR1 SGHAT and CDR2 FQNNGV. CDR3 sequence: CASSLGTSGRSSYNEQFF. CDR3 coding DNA: TGTGCCAGCAGCTTAGGGACTAGCGGAAGGAGCTCCTACAATGAGCAGTTCTTC.

The chain links TRBV5-8 to TRBJ2-5; the match to TRBD1 covers 10 bases. Per germline, CDR1 SGHTS and CDR2 YDEGEE. J gave up 4 bases and V 2 bases, and 8 bases lay outside the gene matches. This CDR3 has 16 residues. The CDR3 DNA reads as TGTGCCAGCAGCTTAACTTGGACAGGGGGAAGAGAGACCCAGTACTTC. Amino acid sequence: CASSLTWTGGRETQYF.

V and J are TRBV14 and TRBJ2-1, with D unresolved. Germline CDR1 reads SGHDN; CDR2 reads FVKESK. V lost 1 base to trimming and J lost 3 bases, with 10 bases between them. The CDR3 has 15 residues. The CDR3 loop is CASSQGEMHYNEQFF. In nucleotides, the CDR3 is TGTGCCAGCAGCCAAGGGGAAATGCACTACAATGAGCAGTTCTTC.

This sequence joins TRBV19 and TRBJ2-5, with 8 bases aligning to TRBD1. Germline values: CDR1 LNHDA, CDR2 SQIVND (reference sequence). The trim removed 5 bases at V and 5 bases at J, leaving 10 bases unmatched. The CDR3 consists of 15 residues. As DNA, the CDR3 is TGTGCCAGTAGTTTCGTGGACAGGGATGGGGAGACCCAGTACTTC. It translates to CASSFVDRDGETQYF.

This clone was counted between two and nine times. The chain uses TRBV6-6 and TRBJ1-1; 7 nucleotides line up with TRBD1. The V gene end was trimmed by 6 bases and the J gene end by 1 base; junction bases not matched to a gene: 5. This CDR3 is built from 14 residues. Germline V gene lookup returns CDR1 MNHNY and CDR2 SVGAGI (reference sequence). CDR3: CASRVQGTNTEAFF. The DNA for the CDR3 is TGTGCCAGCAGAGTACAGGGGACGAACACTGAAGCTTTCTTT.

This chain connects TRBV5-1 to TRBJ1-2; TRBD1 is a possible D gene (5 bases). Trimming stripped 4 bases from V and 7 bases from J, with 20 bases between. From germline, CDR1 is SGHRS and CDR2 YFSETQ. CDR3 length equals 15 residues. CDR3 protein: CASSVARDPVGGYTF. The CDR3 bases are TGCGCCAGCAGCGTAGCCAGGGATCCGGTCGGTGGCTACACCTTC.

The rearrangement uses TRBV4-1 and TRBJ2-1; D remains unclear. Trimming pared 2 bases from V and 2 bases from J, leaving 7 bases between. Per the germline V gene, CDR1 is MGHRA and CDR2 is YSYEKL. The CDR3 covers 14 residues. The CDR3 DNA reads TGCGCCAGCAGCCAAACACTTACCTACAATGAGCAGTTCTTC. Its protein product is CASSQTLTYNEQFF.

This chain connects TRBV28 to TRBJ2-1; 7 bases align to TRBD2. This CDR3 region has 16 residues. V was clipped by 2 bases and J by 3 bases; unmatched bases: 7. CDR1 is MDHEN, CDR2 SYDVKM, per germline. Written as DNA, the CDR3 is TGTGCCAGCAGTTTAGGTCTAGCGGAGCTCTACAATGAGCAGTTCTTC. Amino acid sequence: CASSLGLAELYNEQFF.

The V and J genes are TRBV25-1 and TRBJ2-1; 13 nucleotides agree with TRBD2. The CDR3 covers 15 residues. The junction had 4 bases not matched to a gene; V was cut back by 4 bases and J by 7 bases. Germline assignment: CDR1 MGHDK and CDR2 SYGVNS. This chain's CDR3 is CASSARTSGSNEQFF. For the CDR3, the DNA is TGTGCCAGCAGTGCGCGGACTAGCGGGAGTAATGAGCAGTTCTTC.

This clone was observed once. CDR3: CAWSQEPGGTQYF. CDR3 DNA sequence: TGTGCCTGGAGCCAAGAACCGGGAGGGACCCAGTACTTC. The genes are TRBV30 and TRBJ2-5, with 7 bases aligning to TRBD2. Losses at the gene ends were 3 bases for V and 7 bases for J; bases not matched to a gene: 8. CDR1 and CDR2 from the germline V gene are GTSNPN and SVGIG (reference sequence). This CDR3 has 13 amino acids.